These T cell receptor beta chains were read from a single sample in a study of blood T cells in healthy people across ages. Each CDR3 protein is one row after TCRdb ran MiXCR on the 5' RACE reads. The repertoire consists of approximately 1.5 million distinct CDR3 sequences, with 34% occurring once and the leading ten covering 11%. The specimen was blood. These receptors were taken from a woman between 25 and 40 years old in good health. Each CDR3 is given with its conserved first and last residue. Fields, in order: D gene, clone size, V gene, J gene, CDR3 protein, CDR3 DNA. A D gene is named only where the DNA matches it firmly. A clone size is listed for some rows: how often the clone was seen (once, few, many), or a class if it is expanded.

>TRBD1|few|TRBV20-1|TRBJ1-5
CSASPGGSNQPQHF
TGCAGTGCTAGCCCAGGGGGGAGCAATCAGCCCCAGCATTTT
>.|few|TRBV5-1|TRBJ2-1
CASSLVGVNSYNEQFF
TGCGCCAGCAGCTTGGTAGGGGTCAACTCCTACAATGAGCAGTTCTTC
>.|.|TRBV3-1|TRBJ1-4
CASSQVQGGTRNEKLFF
TGTGCCAGCAGCCAAGTCCAAGGTGGGACAAGGAATGAAAAACTGTTTTTT
>TRBD2|.|TRBV15|TRBJ2-1
CATSTPELAGGLQQFF
TGTGCCACCAGCACCCCGGAGCTAGCGGGAGGGCTACAGCAGTTCTTC
>.|few|TRBV4-1|TRBJ2-1
CASSQVHAGWTYNEQFF
TGCGCCAGCAGCCAAGTTCACGCAGGTTGGACCTACAATGAGCAGTTCTTC
>.|.|TRBV20-1|TRBJ1-3
CSAMVRNTIYF
TGCAGTGCTATGGTTCGGAACACCATATATTTT
>.|.|TRBV5-1|TRBJ2-5
CASSLAPGPLETQYF
TGCGCCAGCAGCTTGGCCCCGGGACCCCTAGAGACCCAGTACTTC
>.|few|TRBV28|TRBJ1-1
CAIGGSEAFF
TGTGCCATTGGTGGGTCAGAAGCTTTCTTT
>.|many|TRBV20-1|TRBJ1-1
CSARENTEAFF
TGCAGTGCTAGGGAGAACACTGAAGCTTTCTTT
>TRBD2|few|TRBV9|TRBJ2-7
CASSLSGSPSYEQYF
TGTGCCAGCAGCTTGAGCGGGAGTCCCTCCTACGAGCAGTACTTC
>TRBD2|few|TRBV4-1|TRBJ2-1
CASSQGSGGKYEQFF
TGCGCCAGCAGCCAAGGTAGCGGGGGAAAATATGAGCAGTTCTTC
>.|.|TRBV10-2|TRBJ2-7
CASSESLRGTEQYF
TGCGCCAGCAGTGAGTCTTTACGTGGAACCGAGCAGTACTTC
>.|.|TRBV7-9|TRBJ1-4
CASSFAGSEKLFF
TGTGCCAGCAGCTTTGCGGGAAGTGAAAAACTGTTTTTT
>TRBD2|.|TRBV7-8|TRBJ2-1
CASSRERRASGITSGQFF
TGTGCCAGCAGCCGTGAGCGACGTGCTAGCGGGATTACGTCTGGGCAGTTCTTC
>TRBD1|.|TRBV7-3|TRBJ1-2
CASSLTAGGGYGYTF
TGTGCCAGCAGCTTAACGGCAGGGGGCGGGTATGGCTACACCTTC
>.|few|TRBV6-6|TRBJ2-7
CASTKGSSYEQYF
TGTGCCAGCACCAAGGGCAGCTCCTACGAGCAGTACTTC
>.|few|TRBV20-1|TRBJ2-5
CSATGFSQETQYF
TGCAGTGCCACAGGGTTCTCCCAAGAGACCCAGTACTTC
>TRBD2|many|TRBV4-1|TRBJ2-5
CASSQGWGGQETQYF
TGCGCCAGCAGCCAAGGTTGGGGGGGCCAAGAGACCCAGTACTTC
>.|.|TRBV9|TRBJ2-7
CASSVQAGFSYEQYF
TGTGCCAGCAGCGTCCAGGCAGGGTTCTCCTACGAGCAGTACTTC
>.|many|TRBV10-3|TRBJ2-3
CAISESSPGVRDTQYF
TGTGCCATCAGTGAGTCCTCCCCCGGGGTAAGAGATACGCAGTATTTT
>TRBD2|.|TRBV6-1|TRBJ2-7
CASEWGGSYEQYF
TGTGCCAGCGAATGGGGGGGGTCCTACGAGCAGTACTTC
>.|few|TRBV14|TRBJ1-4
CASSRDATNEKLFF
TGTGCCAGCAGCCGGGATGCAACTAATGAAAAACTGTTTTTT
>.|.|TRBV10-1|TRBJ2-7
CASSEYLDRTLREQYF
TGCGCCAGCAGTGAGTATCTAGACAGGACCCTGAGGGAGCAGTACTTC
>.|.|TRBV21-1|TRBJ2-3
CARHGATQYF
TGTGCCAGACATGGTGCTACGCAGTATTTT
>TRBD2|.|TRBV6-2/TRBV6-3|TRBJ2-1
CASSSTSGRWVEQFF
TGTGCCAGCAGTTCGACTAGCGGGAGATGGGTTGAGCAGTTCTTC
>.|few|TRBV15|TRBJ2-1
CATTPWGGTYNEQFF
TGTGCCACCACCCCATGGGGAGGAACCTACAATGAGCAGTTCTTC
>TRBD1|many|TRBV7-9|TRBJ1-4
CASSPTGANEKLFF
TGTGCCAGCAGCCCGACAGGGGCTAATGAAAAACTGTTTTTT
>TRBD2|once|TRBV29-1|TRBJ2-1
CSVRDPGGPFGRSYNEQFF
TGCAGCGTTCGTGACCCGGGGGGGCCGTTTGGAAGGTCCTACAATGAGCAGTTCTTC
>.|.|TRBV5-1|TRBJ2-2
CASSLVLGERFF
TGCGCCAGCAGCTTGGTTTTGGGGGAGCGGTTTTTT
>.|.|TRBV6-2/TRBV6-3|TRBJ1-5
CASSYPTVHYSNQPQHF
TGTGCCAGCAGTTACCCGACAGTTCATTATAGCAATCAGCCCCAGCATTTT
>.|many|TRBV4-2|TRBJ2-7
CASSQTVSGPRLEQYF
TGTGCCAGCAGCCAAACCGTTTCCGGGCCCAGACTCGAGCAGTACTTC
>TRBD2|few|TRBV28|TRBJ2-5
CASSPRLAGGKETQYF
TGTGCCAGCAGTCCCAGACTAGCGGGGGGGAAAGAGACCCAGTACTTC
>.|many|TRBV20-1|TRBJ2-7
CSAVGWLYEQYF
TGCAGTGCTGTAGGTTGGCTTTACGAGCAGTACTTC
>.|.|TRBV7-3|TRBJ2-2
CAGRGQVNTGELFF
TGTGCCGGCAGAGGACAAGTTAACACCGGGGAGCTGTTTTTT
>TRBD2|.|TRBV10-3|TRBJ2-4
CAISESGGSLAKNIQYF
TGTGCCATCAGTGAGTCGGGGGGGTCCCTGGCCAAAAACATTCAGTACTTC
>.|.|TRBV6-5|TRBJ2-5
CASEGEATQYF
TGTGCCAGTGAGGGGGAAGCGACCCAGTACTTC
>.|few|TRBV27|TRBJ2-7
CASRGAAGSGDYEQYF
TGTGCCAGCAGGGGGGCGGCGGGGAGCGGTGACTACGAGCAGTACTTC
>TRBD2|.|TRBV2|TRBJ2-2
CASSYLNRGGGTGELFF
TGTGCCAGCAGTTACCTGAATCGCGGGGGTGGCACCGGGGAGCTGTTTTTT
>TRBD1|few|TRBV28|TRBJ2-7
CASSLQGAAHEQYF
TGTGCCAGCAGTTTACAGGGGGCTGCGCACGAGCAGTACTTC
>.|.|TRBV29-1|TRBJ2-3
CSVDVAAASTDAQYF
TGCAGCGTGGACGTAGCGGCTGCTAGCACAGATGCGCAGTATTTT
>TRBD1|.|TRBV20-1|TRBJ1-1
CSAKTGGGNTEAFF
TGCAGTGCTAAGACAGGGGGGGGGAATACTGAAGCTTTCTTT
>.|few|TRBV6-1|TRBJ2-1
CASRTSRGGSYNEQFF
TGTGCCAGCAGAACTTCCAGGGGGGGCTCCTACAATGAGCAGTTCTTC
>.|.|TRBV20-1|TRBJ2-5
CSARPPRETQYF
TGCAGTGCTAGGCCCCCCCGGGAGACCCAGTACTTC
>TRBD1|.|TRBV20-1|TRBJ2-3
CSATDREPDTQYF
TGCAGTGCTACGGACAGGGAGCCAGATACGCAGTATTTT
>.|many|TRBV20-1|TRBJ2-7
CSARGIYLSYEQYF
TGCAGTGCTCGCGGCATTTATCTCTCCTACGAGCAGTACTTC
>.|.|TRBV4-2|TRBJ2-1
CASSQATEGGRYNEQFF
TGTGCCAGCAGCCAAGCCACCGAGGGGGGCCGATACAATGAGCAGTTCTTC
>.|few|TRBV10-2|TRBJ2-7
CASLDPGQVPAYEQYF
TGCGCCAGCCTAGACCCCGGGCAAGTTCCAGCTTACGAGCAGTACTTC
>.|few|TRBV7-8|TRBJ2-5
CASSLPPLETQYF
TGTGCCAGCAGCTTACCCCCCCTAGAGACCCAGTACTTC
>TRBD2|.|TRBV4-1|TRBJ2-7
CASSHRTSGSIYEQYF
TGCGCCAGCAGCCACCGGACTAGCGGGAGCATCTACGAGCAGTACTTC
>.|few|TRBV7-9|TRBJ1-1
CASSRTVQRSGGTEAFF
TGTGCCAGCAGCCGGACGGTGCAACGCTCGGGGGGCACTGAAGCTTTCTTT
>.|.|TRBV18|TRBJ2-3
CASSPLYQTSTDTQYF
TGTGCCAGCTCACCACTCTACCAGACTAGCACAGATACGCAGTATTTT
>.|few|TRBV7-6|TRBJ2-5
CASSLDTGKSKTQYF
TGTGCCAGCAGCTTAGATACAGGGAAGTCAAAGACCCAGTACTTC
>TRBD2|.|TRBV7-2|TRBJ2-5
CASSLAGTSWREQYF
TGTGCCAGCAGCTTAGCCGGAACTAGCTGGCGGGAGCAGTACTTC